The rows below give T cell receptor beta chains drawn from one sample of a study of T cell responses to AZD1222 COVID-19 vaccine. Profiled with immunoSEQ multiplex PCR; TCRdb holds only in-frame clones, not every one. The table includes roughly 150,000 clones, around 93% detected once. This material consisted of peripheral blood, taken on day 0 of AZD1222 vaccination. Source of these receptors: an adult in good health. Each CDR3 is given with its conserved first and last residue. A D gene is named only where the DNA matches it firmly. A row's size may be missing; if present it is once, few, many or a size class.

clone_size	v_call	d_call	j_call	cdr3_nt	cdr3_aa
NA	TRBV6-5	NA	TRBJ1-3	TGTGCCAGCAGTTACCAGGGCCTCTCGTCTGGAAACACCATATATTTT	CASSYQGLSSGNTIYF
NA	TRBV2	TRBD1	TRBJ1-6	TGTGCCAGCACAGCGATGACAGGGTTGAATTCACCCCTCCACTTT	CASTAMTGLNSPLHF
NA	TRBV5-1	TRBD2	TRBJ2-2	TGCGCCAGCAGCCCCGGGACTACTAGCGACCCCGGGGAGCTGTTTTTT	CASSPGTTSDPGELFF
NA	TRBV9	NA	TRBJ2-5	TGTGCCAGCAGCGTAGTAGGAGGGCAAGAGACCCAGTACTTC	CASSVVGGQETQYF
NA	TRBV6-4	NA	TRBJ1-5	TGTGCCAGCAGTGGCTCTCCGGGACAGCCCCAGCATTTT	CASSGSPGQPQHF
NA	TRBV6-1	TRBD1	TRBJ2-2	TGTGCCAGCAGTGCCCCGATGCCGCGTCAGGGGGTCTGGATCACCGGGGAGCTGTTTTTT	CASSAPMPRQGVWITGELFF
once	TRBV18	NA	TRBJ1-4	TGTGCCAGCTCACCATTCCGTCCGCAACAGGCAACTAATGAAAAACTGTTTTTT	CASSPFRPQQATNEKLFF
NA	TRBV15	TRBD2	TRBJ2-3	TGTGCCACCAGCAGAGATACGGGAGGCTGGACAGATACGCAGTATTTT	CATSRDTGGWTDTQYF
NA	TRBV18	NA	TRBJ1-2	TGTGCCAGCTCCCCAGTCTTTGTGACACCCTATGGCTACACCTTC	CASSPVFVTPYGYTF
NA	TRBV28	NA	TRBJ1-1	TGTGCCAGCTTATTAGACGGCTTCACTGAAGCTTTCTTT	CASLLDGFTEAFF
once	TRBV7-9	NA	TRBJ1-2	TGTGCCAGCAGCTTACCAGGGACCTATGGCTACACCTTC	CASSLPGTYGYTF
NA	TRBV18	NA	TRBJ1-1	TGTGCCAGCTCACCCCAGGGACATATGAACACTGAAGCTTTCTTT	CASSPQGHMNTEAFF
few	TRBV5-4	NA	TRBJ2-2	TGTGCCAGCAGCTTCGCGGGGAGCACCGGGGAGCTGTTTTTT	CASSFAGSTGELFF
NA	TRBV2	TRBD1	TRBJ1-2	TGTGCCAGCAGCGCTCTGACAGGGGTTAATGGTGGCTACACCTTC	CASSALTGVNGGYTF
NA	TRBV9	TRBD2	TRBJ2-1	TGTGCCAGCAGCGTAGCACCTCGGGGGGGCACAAATGAGCAGTTCTTC	CASSVAPRGGTNEQFF
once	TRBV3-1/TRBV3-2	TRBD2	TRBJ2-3	TGTGCCAGCAGCCACCTTCCGGGACTAGCGGGGGTGAATACGCAGTATTTT	CASSHLPGLAGVNTQYF